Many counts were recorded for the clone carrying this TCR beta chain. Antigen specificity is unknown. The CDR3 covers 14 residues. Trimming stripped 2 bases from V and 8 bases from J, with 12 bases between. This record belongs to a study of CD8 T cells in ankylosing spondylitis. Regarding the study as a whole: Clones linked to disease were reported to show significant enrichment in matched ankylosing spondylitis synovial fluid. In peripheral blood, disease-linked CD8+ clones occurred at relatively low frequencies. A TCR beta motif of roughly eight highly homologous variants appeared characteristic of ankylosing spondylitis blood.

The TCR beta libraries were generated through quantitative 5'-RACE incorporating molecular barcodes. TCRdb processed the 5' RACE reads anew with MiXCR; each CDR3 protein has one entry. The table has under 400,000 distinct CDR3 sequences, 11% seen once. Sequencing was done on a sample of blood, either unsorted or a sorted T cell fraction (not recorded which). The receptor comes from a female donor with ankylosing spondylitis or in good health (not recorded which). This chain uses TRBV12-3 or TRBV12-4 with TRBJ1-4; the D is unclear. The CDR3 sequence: CASSLSGVDEKLFF. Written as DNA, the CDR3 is TGTGCCAGCAGTTTAAGTGGGGTGGACGAAAAACTGTTTTTT.